This T cell receptor beta chain was recovered during a study of radiation and T cells in renal cell carcinoma (dated by TCRdb to 2018 to 2021). Background on the whole study: In total, 50 to 55 samples, comprising roughly 25 tumors and some 27 peripheral blood samples, were subjected to TCR beta sequencing. The final blood draw was performed at 4 weeks after radiation, at the same time as nephrectomy. In the 45 to 65 samples combined, around 3.9 million unique CDR3 nucleotide sequences were found, encoding roughly 2,500,000 unique CDR3 amino acid sequences.

Study-wide findings and limitations: Because the trial had a single-armed design, the trial could not examine how radiation dose or scheduling affected the TCR repertoire. Tracking of blood repertoire dynamics stopped at four to five weeks after treatment, with no follow-up past that point. Because pretreatment tumor biopsies were not available, the study could not determine whether clonotypes were already present within the tumor at baseline. An increase in top tumor clonotypes in blood was observed from baseline to 2 weeks post-radiation, followed by contraction by 4 weeks, which was taken to suggest transient expansion of tumor-resident clones.

Explained via the paper, the time point label denotes: blood 4 weeks post-SBRT, at nephrectomy. In light of the paper, this sample's treatment or condition label describes: 15 Gy SBRT to primary tumor, nephrectomy 4 weeks later. Samples were obtained from a clinical trial, in which 15 Gy stereotactic body radiation therapy was delivered to primary renal cell carcinomas and nephrectomy was performed 4 weeks later. To track tumor-enriched clonotypes, serial peripheral blood was sampled from radiation-treated patients at baseline and at 2 weeks and 4 weeks after SBRT. All patients had renal cell carcinoma with clear cell pathology. Genomic DNA for TCR sequencing was prepared using the QIAamp DNA Blood Mini Kit (Qiagen). Samples were included in the analyses only if all quality control checks were passed. On this clone: What this receptor recognizes is not known. No per-base quality is available; no much larger clone lies one base away.

The CDR3 sequence holds 16 residues, the cysteine and phenylalanine included. Only CDR3 DNA is held: 48 bases, read in frame from base 1. At the junction V is shortened by 7 bases and J by 4 bases; bases outside the gene matches: 6. In the germline V gene, CDR1 corresponds to ENHRY and CDR2 to SYGVKD. The immunoSEQ kit was used, according to the manufacturer's recommendations, to generate TCR beta libraries from genomic DNA. For library preparation, a first multiplex PCR was performed with proprietary primers, followed by a second PCR in which unique barcodes were added, and bead cleanups were performed after each round. Each sample batch included a kit-provided positive control reaction and a negative control reaction. The final libraries were assessed on an Agilent 4200 TapeStation D1000 ScreenTape, pooled by volume, and quantified by qPCR. Sequencing was performed on an Illumina NextSeq500 using a MidOutput 150-cycle cartridge, with 156 Read1 cycles, 15 Index1 cycles, and the kit custom primers. The pooled library was loaded at about 1 pM, and approximately 18% PhiX control was spiked in. Per the source publication's procedure: The vendor-processed data were analyzed in R, and a clonotype was defined as all T cells that share the same CDR3 nucleotide sequence. In the clone abundance analyses, frequencies were normalized to the 10,000 most abundant clones in each sample. Public T cell clones, which averaged fewer than five per sample, were excluded before analysis. An abundance difference of at least 32-fold between compartments was the criterion for calling clonotypes tumor-enriched or baseline blood-enriched. A beta-binomial differential abundance model was used to identify clonotypes that expanded or contracted between blood time points. Similarity between tumor and blood repertoires was quantified using the Baroni-Urbani and Buser coefficient, and groups were compared with two-tailed Wilcoxon tests in R. TCRdb holds this immuneACCESS table with in-frame rearrangements only. Some clones are missing; in checked studies, unresolved V genes explain under half, and the rest has no known cause. V and J calls and clone size follow that table, whereas D and trimming were derived from the DNA. The table for this sample lists over 120,000 clones; 75% to 90% of them were counted only once. The top ten constitute less than 20% of the sample.

Here the sequenced sample was blood, taken from a patient whose treatment included radiotherapy and nephrectomy. The chain joins TRBV10-3 to TRBJ2-2, and TRBD2 matches 13 of the central bases. The TCR originated in a woman aged 45-59 years with renal cell carcinoma. CDR3 region: CAITERLAGGTGELFF. The nucleotide sequence is given as TGTGCCATCACCGAAAGACTAGCGGGAGGCACCGGGGAGCTGTTTTTT.